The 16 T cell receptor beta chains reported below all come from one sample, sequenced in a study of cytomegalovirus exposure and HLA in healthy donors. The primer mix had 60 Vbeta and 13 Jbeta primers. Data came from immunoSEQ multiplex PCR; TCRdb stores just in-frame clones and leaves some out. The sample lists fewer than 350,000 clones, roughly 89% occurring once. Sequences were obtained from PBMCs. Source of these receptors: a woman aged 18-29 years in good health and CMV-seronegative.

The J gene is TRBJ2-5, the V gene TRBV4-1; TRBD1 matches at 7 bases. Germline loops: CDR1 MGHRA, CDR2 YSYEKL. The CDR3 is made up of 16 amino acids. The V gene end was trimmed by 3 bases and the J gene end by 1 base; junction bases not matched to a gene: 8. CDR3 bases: TGCGCCAGCAGCCACCCCCCCGACAGGGCCCAAGAGACCCAGTACTTC. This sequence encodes CASSHPPDRAQETQYF.

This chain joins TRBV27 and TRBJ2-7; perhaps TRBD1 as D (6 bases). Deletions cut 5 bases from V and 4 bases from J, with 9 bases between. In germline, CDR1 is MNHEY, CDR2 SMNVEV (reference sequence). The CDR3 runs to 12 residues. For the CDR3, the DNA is TGTGCCAGCAGTGGGCAGGGGTACGAGCAGTACTTC. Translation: CASSGQGYEQYF.

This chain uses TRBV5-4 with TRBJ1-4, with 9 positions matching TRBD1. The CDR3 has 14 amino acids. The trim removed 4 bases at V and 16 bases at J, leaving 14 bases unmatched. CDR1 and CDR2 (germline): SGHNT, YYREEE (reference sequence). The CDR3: CASSPAGQGGLEFF. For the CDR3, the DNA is TGTGCCAGCAGCCCCGCGGGACAGGGCGGCCTGGAGTTTTTT.

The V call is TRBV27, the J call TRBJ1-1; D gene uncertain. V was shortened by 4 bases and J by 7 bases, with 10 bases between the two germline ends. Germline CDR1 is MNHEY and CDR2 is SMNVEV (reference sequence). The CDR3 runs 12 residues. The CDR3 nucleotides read TGTGCCAGCAGTTCGAAACAGCTTGAAGCTTTCTTT. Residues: CASSSKQLEAFF.

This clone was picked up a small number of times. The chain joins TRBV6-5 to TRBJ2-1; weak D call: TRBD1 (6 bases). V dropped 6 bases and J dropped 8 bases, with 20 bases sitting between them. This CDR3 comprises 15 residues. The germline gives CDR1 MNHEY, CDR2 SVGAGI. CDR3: CASSFLRGGLDEQFF. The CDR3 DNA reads TGTGCCAGCAGCTTCTTGCGTGGGGGCCTAGATGAGCAGTTCTTC.

The CDR3 sequence is CASSEPSRESGNTIYF. CDR3 sequence (DNA): TGTGCCAGCAGCGAGCCCTCCCGGGAGTCTGGAAACACCATATATTTT. The genes are TRBV7-9 and TRBJ1-3; no firm D call. CDR1 is SEHNR and CDR2 is FQNEAQ in the germline V gene (reference sequence). The CDR3 totals 16 residues. Trimming pared 5 bases from V and 1 base from J, leaving 15 bases between.

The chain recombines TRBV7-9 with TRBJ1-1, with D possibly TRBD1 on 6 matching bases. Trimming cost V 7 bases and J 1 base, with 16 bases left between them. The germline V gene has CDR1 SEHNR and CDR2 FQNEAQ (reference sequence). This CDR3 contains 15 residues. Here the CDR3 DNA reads TGTGCCAGCACCCCGCAGGGGACCCCGAACACTGAAGCTTTCTTT. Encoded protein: CASTPQGTPNTEAFF.

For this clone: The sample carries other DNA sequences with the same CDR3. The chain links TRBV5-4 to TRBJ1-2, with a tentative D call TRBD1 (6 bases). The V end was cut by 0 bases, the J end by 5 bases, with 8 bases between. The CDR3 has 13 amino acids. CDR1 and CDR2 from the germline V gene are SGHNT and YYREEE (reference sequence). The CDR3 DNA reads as TGTGCCAGCAGCTTGGACAGGGAATATGGCTACACCTTC. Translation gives CASSLDREYGYTF.

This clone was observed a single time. The CDR3 nucleotides are TGTGCCAGCAGCGGGACTAGCGGCGGGGAGCTGTTTTTT. Amino acids: CASSGTSGGELFF. This chain uses TRBV9 with TRBJ2-2, with TRBD2 identical over 10 bases. Germline assignment: CDR1 SGDLS and CDR2 YYNGEE. The V and J ends lost 3 bases and 7 bases, in that order; junction bases with no gene match: 0. The CDR3 extends over 13 amino acids.

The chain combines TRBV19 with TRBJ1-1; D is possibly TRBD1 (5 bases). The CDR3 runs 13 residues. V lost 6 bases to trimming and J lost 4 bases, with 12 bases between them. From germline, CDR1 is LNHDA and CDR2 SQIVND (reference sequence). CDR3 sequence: CASRPNGGTEAFF. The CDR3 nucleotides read TGTGCCAGTAGACCAAACGGGGGCACTGAAGCTTTCTTT.

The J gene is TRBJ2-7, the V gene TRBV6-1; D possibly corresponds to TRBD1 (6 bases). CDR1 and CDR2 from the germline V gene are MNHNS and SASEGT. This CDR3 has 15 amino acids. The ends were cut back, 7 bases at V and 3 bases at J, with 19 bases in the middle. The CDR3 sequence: CASIVPGHPFYEQYF. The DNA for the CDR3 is TGTGCCAGCATTGTCCCGGGACACCCTTTCTACGAGCAGTACTTC.

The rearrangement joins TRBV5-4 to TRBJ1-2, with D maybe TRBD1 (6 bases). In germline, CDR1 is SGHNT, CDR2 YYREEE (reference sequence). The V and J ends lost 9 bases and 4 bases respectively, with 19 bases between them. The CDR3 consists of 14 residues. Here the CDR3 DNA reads TGTGCCACCCTCCGGGGGGGCAAGGGCTATGGCTACACCTTC. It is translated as CATLRGGKGYGYTF.

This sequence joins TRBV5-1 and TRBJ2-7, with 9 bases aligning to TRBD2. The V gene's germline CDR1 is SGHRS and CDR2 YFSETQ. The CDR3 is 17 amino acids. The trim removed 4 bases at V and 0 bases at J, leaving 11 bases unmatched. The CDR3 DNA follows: TGCGCCAGCAGCGCCCCGGGGGCTAGCGGGAACTCCTACGAGCAGTACTTC. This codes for CASSAPGASGNSYEQYF.

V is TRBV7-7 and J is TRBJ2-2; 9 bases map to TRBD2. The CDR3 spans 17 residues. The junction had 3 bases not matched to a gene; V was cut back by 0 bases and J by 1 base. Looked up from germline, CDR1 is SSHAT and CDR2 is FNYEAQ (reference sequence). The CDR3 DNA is TGTGCCAGCAGCTTAGCTCTAGCGGGGAAGAACACCGGGGAGCTGTTTTTT. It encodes CASSLALAGKNTGELFF.

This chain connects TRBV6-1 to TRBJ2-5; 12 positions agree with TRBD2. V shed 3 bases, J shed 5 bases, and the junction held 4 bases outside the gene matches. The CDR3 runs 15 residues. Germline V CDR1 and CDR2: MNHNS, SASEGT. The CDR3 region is CASSETSGGPETQYF. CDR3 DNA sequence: TGTGCCAGCAGTGAGACTAGCGGGGGACCGGAGACCCAGTACTTC.

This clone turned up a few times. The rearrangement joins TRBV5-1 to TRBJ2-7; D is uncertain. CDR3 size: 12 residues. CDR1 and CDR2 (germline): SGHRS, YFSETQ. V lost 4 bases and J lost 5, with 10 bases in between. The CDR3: CASSPVEDEQYF. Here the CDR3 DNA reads TGCGCCAGCAGCCCGGTTGAGGACGAGCAGTACTTC. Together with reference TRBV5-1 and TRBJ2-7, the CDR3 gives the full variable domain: KAGVTQTPRYLIKTRGQQVTLSCSPISGHRSVSWYQQTPGQGLQFLFEYFSETQRNKGNFPGRFSGRQFSNSRSEMNVSTLELGDSALYLCASSPVEDEQYFGPGTRLTVT.